This is a list of T cell receptor beta chains from one sample in a study of T cell repertoires in cytomegalovirus infection. TCRdb redid the calling of the reads with MiXCR, one entry per CDR3 protein. The sample gives nearly 450,000 distinct CDR3 sequences, about 33% of which show up once; around 15% is in the top ten. Sequenced: PBMCs. The receptors shown here come from a human donor in good health (CMV status not recorded). Some clones in this sample may be carry-over from other donors' samples. Both conserved end residues are part of each CDR3. A D gene is named only where the DNA matches it firmly. Not every row has a clone size; where given, it reads once, few, many or a size class.

clone_size: -; d_call: -; j_call: TRBJ2-7; v_call: TRBV2; cdr3_aa: CASNGNSYEQYF; cdr3_nt: TGTGCCAGCAATGGCAATTCCTACGAGCAGTACTTC
clone_size: few; d_call: TRBD2; j_call: TRBJ2-3; v_call: TRBV4-1; cdr3_aa: CASSQDGTSATQYF; cdr3_nt: TGCGCCAGCAGCCAAGATGGGACTAGCGCTACGCAGTATTTT
clone_size: many; d_call: -; j_call: TRBJ2-3; v_call: TRBV11-2; cdr3_aa: CASSLDPGERDTQYF; cdr3_nt: TGTGCCAGCAGCTTAGATCCCGGGGAACGAGATACGCAGTATTTT
clone_size: few; d_call: TRBD1; j_call: TRBJ2-1; v_call: TRBV9; cdr3_aa: CASSVDEDRGRTEQFF; cdr3_nt: TGTGCCAGCAGCGTAGACGAGGACAGGGGGCGGACTGAGCAGTTCTTC
clone_size: -; d_call: TRBD1; j_call: TRBJ2-1; v_call: TRBV6-5; cdr3_aa: CASSPRDRERNEQFF; cdr3_nt: TGTGCCAGCAGCCCCCGGGACAGGGAACGCAATGAGCAGTTCTTC
clone_size: -; d_call: TRBD1; j_call: TRBJ1-5; v_call: TRBV7-9; cdr3_aa: CASSAGITGGSDQPQHF; cdr3_nt: TGTGCCAGCAGCGCCGGAATAACAGGGGGATCCGATCAGCCCCAGCATTTT
clone_size: few; d_call: -; j_call: TRBJ2-3; v_call: TRBV20-1; cdr3_aa: CSARVIVWDTQYF; cdr3_nt: TGCAGTGCTAGAGTCATAGTCTGGGATACGCAGTATTTT
clone_size: -; d_call: -; j_call: TRBJ1-2; v_call: TRBV20-1; cdr3_aa: CSAREYITYCYTF; cdr3_nt: TGCAGTGCTAGAGAGTACATTACCTATTGCTACACCTTC
clone_size: few; d_call: -; j_call: TRBJ1-3; v_call: TRBV4-1; cdr3_aa: CASSQLWPGVGNTIYF; cdr3_nt: TGCGCCAGCAGCCAACTCTGGCCAGGGGTAGGCAACACCATATATTTT
clone_size: few; d_call: -; j_call: TRBJ1-5; v_call: TRBV6-2/TRBV6-3; cdr3_aa: CATRQLSNQPQHF; cdr3_nt: TGTGCCACCCGGCAGCTTAGCAATCAGCCCCAGCATTTT
clone_size: few; d_call: TRBD1; j_call: TRBJ1-5; v_call: TRBV20-1; cdr3_aa: CSARTQGQGGNQPQHF; cdr3_nt: TGCAGTGCTAGGACCCAGGGACAGGGTGGCAATCAGCCCCAGCATTTT
clone_size: -; d_call: TRBD1; j_call: TRBJ2-1; v_call: TRBV7-8; cdr3_aa: CASSSGQGNEQFF; cdr3_nt: TGTGCCAGCAGCTCGGGACAGGGAAATGAGCAGTTCTTC
clone_size: -; d_call: TRBD2; j_call: TRBJ2-7; v_call: TRBV6-6; cdr3_aa: CASSYSSIQLAGVSYEQYF; cdr3_nt: TGTGCCAGCAGTTACTCCTCGATACAACTAGCGGGGGTATCCTACGAGCAGTACTTC
clone_size: few; d_call: TRBD1; j_call: TRBJ2-2; v_call: TRBV28; cdr3_aa: CANRTGIGTGELFF; cdr3_nt: TGTGCCAACCGGACAGGGATAGGGACCGGGGAGCTGTTTTTT
clone_size: -; d_call: -; j_call: TRBJ2-5; v_call: TRBV5-1; cdr3_aa: CASRPSTGTLETQYF; cdr3_nt: TGCGCCAGCCGCCCCTCCACAGGGACTTTAGAGACCCAGTACTTC
clone_size: -; d_call: TRBD1; j_call: TRBJ2-7; v_call: TRBV11-2; cdr3_aa: CASSLSQMTGGTYEQYF; cdr3_nt: TGTGCCAGCAGCTTATCACAAATGACAGGGGGGACCTACGAGCAGTACTTC
clone_size: few; d_call: -; j_call: TRBJ2-5; v_call: TRBV11-2; cdr3_aa: CASRRDVGGTQYF; cdr3_nt: TGTGCCAGCAGGCGGGACGTGGGGGGGACCCAGTACTTC
clone_size: -; d_call: TRBD1; j_call: TRBJ1-2; v_call: TRBV4-1; cdr3_aa: CASSQDSQQGSYTF; cdr3_nt: TGCGCCAGCAGCCAAGATAGCCAACAGGGGAGCTACACCTTC
clone_size: many; d_call: TRBD1; j_call: TRBJ1-1; v_call: TRBV7-6; cdr3_aa: CASSFGTGDYTEAFF; cdr3_nt: TGTGCCAGCAGCTTTGGGACAGGGGACTACACTGAAGCTTTCTTT
clone_size: -; d_call: -; j_call: TRBJ2-7; v_call: TRBV29-1; cdr3_aa: CSVEMTDTYEQYF; cdr3_nt: TGCAGCGTTGAAATGACCGACACCTACGAGCAGTACTTC
clone_size: -; d_call: -; j_call: TRBJ1-2; v_call: TRBV27; cdr3_aa: CASRPGGGIYGYTF; cdr3_nt: TGTGCCAGCAGGCCCGGGGGCGGAATCTATGGCTACACCTTC
clone_size: few; d_call: -; j_call: TRBJ1-1; v_call: TRBV11-2; cdr3_aa: CASSRVGLQTEAFF; cdr3_nt: TGTGCCAGCAGCCGCGTCGGGCTTCAGACTGAAGCTTTCTTT
clone_size: many; d_call: TRBD1; j_call: TRBJ2-5; v_call: TRBV7-6; cdr3_aa: CASRRRQGQETQYF; cdr3_nt: TGTGCCAGCAGGCGCCGACAGGGTCAAGAGACCCAGTACTTC
clone_size: few; d_call: -; j_call: TRBJ2-3; v_call: TRBV6-1; cdr3_aa: CASSRDASDTQYF; cdr3_nt: TGTGCCAGCAGTCGGGATGCGTCGGATACGCAGTATTTT
clone_size: many; d_call: -; j_call: TRBJ2-1; v_call: TRBV7-8; cdr3_aa: CASSLAGSRGQFF; cdr3_nt: TGTGCCAGCAGCTTAGCCGGGAGCAGGGGGCAGTTCTTC
clone_size: -; d_call: TRBD1; j_call: TRBJ1-1; v_call: TRBV20-1; cdr3_aa: CSASPQGGVNTEAFF; cdr3_nt: TGCAGTGCTAGCCCCCAGGGGGGGGTGAACACTGAAGCTTTCTTT
clone_size: -; d_call: TRBD1; j_call: TRBJ1-2; v_call: TRBV29-1; cdr3_aa: CSAGDRAKGYGYTF; cdr3_nt: TGCAGCGCTGGCGACAGGGCCAAGGGCTATGGCTACACCTTC
clone_size: -; d_call: -; j_call: TRBJ1-2; v_call: TRBV5-4; cdr3_aa: CASSSRIKNYGYTF; cdr3_nt: TGTGCCAGCAGCTCTCGGATAAAAAACTATGGCTACACCTTC
clone_size: -; d_call: TRBD2; j_call: TRBJ2-7; v_call: TRBV7-2; cdr3_aa: CASSPGLAGSYEQYF; cdr3_nt: TGTGCCAGCAGCCCTGGACTAGCGGGTTCCTACGAGCAGTACTTC
clone_size: many; d_call: TRBD1; j_call: TRBJ2-2; v_call: TRBV7-2; cdr3_aa: CASSVTSRGSAGELFF; cdr3_nt: TGTGCCAGCAGTGTAACGTCCAGGGGGAGCGCCGGGGAGCTGTTTTTT
clone_size: -; d_call: -; j_call: TRBJ1-1; v_call: TRBV18; cdr3_aa: CASSGDMATEAFF; cdr3_nt: TGTGCCAGCTCAGGGGATATGGCAACTGAAGCTTTCTTT